The 26 T cell receptor beta chains below were found in one sample sequenced in a study of OX40 agonist ivuxolimab in advanced cancers. Produced via immunoSEQ multiplex PCR; TCRdb's table is partial and in-frame only. There are some 100,000 clones in the sample; around 91% occur only once, and about 0.81% lies in the top ten. The material was CD4+ or CD8+ T cells sorted from blood, obtained in a trial of the OX40 agonist ivuxolimab. These TCRs come from an adult with an advanced solid tumor such as melanoma, head and neck, liver or kidney cancer.

The rearrangement uses TRBV19 and TRBJ1-1; no definite D call. Germline CDR1 LNHDA, CDR2 SQIVND (reference sequence). This CDR3 is 13 amino acids long. Trimming cost V 5 bases and J 1 base, with 8 bases left between them. CDR3 DNA sequence: TGTGCCAGTAGTTCACAGCAGAACACTGAAGCTTTCTTT. Protein product: CASSSQQNTEAFF.

Details on this clone: One junction end does not reproduce the germline sequence, and a read error may be involved. The CDR3 nucleotides are TGTGCTAGCAGCGGGGACAGGGCCCCTACCTGCTCCTACGAGCAGTACTTC. Its translation: CASSGDRAPTCSYEQYF. The V gene is TRBV7-7, the J gene TRBJ2-7; 9 bases match TRBD1. The CDR3 runs 17 residues. CDR1 is SSHAT, CDR2 FNYEAQ, per germline (reference sequence).

V usage is TRBV14 and J usage is TRBJ2-3, with D possibly TRBD1 on 6 matching bases. The CDR3 has 19 residues. Germline CDR1 is SGHDN and CDR2 is FVKESK. With 3 bases removed from V and 1 base from J, the gap between germline ends came to 23 bases. The CDR3 DNA follows: TGTGCCAGCAGCCAGTCCCCGGACAGAGGAAGGTTCGGCACAGATACGCAGTATTTT. Its protein is CASSQSPDRGRFGTDTQYF.

This sequence joins TRBV30 and TRBJ2-1, with 7 bases identical to TRBD2. J gave up 7 bases and V 1 base, and 10 bases lay outside the gene matches. The CDR3 is 15 residues long. The germline CDR1 and CDR2 sequences are GTSNPN and SVGIG (reference sequence). The CDR3 sequence: CAWSAAGTTSNEQFF. The DNA for the CDR3 is TGTGCCTGGAGTGCTGCCGGGACTACCTCTAATGAGCAGTTCTTC.

V is TRBV15 and J is TRBJ1-2; a weak D match, TRBD1 (5 bases). CDR3 length: 16 residues. Germline V gives CDR1 LNHNV, CDR2 YYDKDF (reference sequence). V was cut by 0 bases and J by 6 bases, with 17 bases left in between. CDR3: CATSRDYDRLADGYTF. The DNA for the CDR3 is TGTGCCACCAGCAGAGATTACGACAGACTCGCTGATGGCTACACCTTC.

This chain joins TRBV6-5 and TRBJ2-4, with 8 bases that match TRBD1. CDR3 length: 13 residues. The germline V gene encodes CDR1 MNHEY and CDR2 SVGAGI. Unmatched junction bases numbered 4, after V lost 6 bases and J lost 6 bases. CDR3: CASRLTGGNIQYF. CDR3 bases: TGTGCCAGCAGATTAACAGGGGGAAACATTCAGTACTTC.

This chain joins TRBV28 and TRBJ1-1; 7 positions agree with TRBD1. V was pared by 9 bases and J by 1 base, with 14 bases of the junction left unmatched. Germline V CDR1 and CDR2: MDHEN, SYDVKM. The CDR3 extends over 16 amino acids. CDR3 DNA sequence: TGTGCCAGTACAAAGGGGAGGGGGCGCGGGAACACTGAAGCTTTCTTT. As protein: CASTKGRGRGNTEAFF.

This chain uses TRBV6-1 with TRBJ2-7; D may be TRBD1 or TRBD2 (5 bases each). This CDR3 comprises 13 residues. Germline V gene lookup returns CDR1 MNHNS and CDR2 SASEGT. Trimming removed 6 bases at V and 5 bases at J, with 14 bases between. The CDR3 spells CASSPRGSHEQYF. CDR3 DNA sequence: TGTGCCAGCAGCCCGAGGGGATCCCACGAGCAGTACTTC.

The genes are TRBV10-3 and TRBJ2-7; 9 nucleotides agree with TRBD1. The V segment lost 10 bases and the J segment 7 bases; nucleotides outside the gene matches: 11. This CDR3 comprises 13 residues. Germline loops: CDR1 ENHRY, CDR2 SYGVKD. In nucleotides, the CDR3 is TGTGCCAGTCAGGGCGGGACAGGGCTAGAGCAGTACTTC. This encodes CASQGGTGLEQYF.

The chain links TRBV7-2 to TRBJ1-3; D is unresolved. Per germline, CDR1 SGHTA and CDR2 FQGNSA. V lost 1 base and J 0 bases, leaving 10 bases between the germline ends. This CDR3 has 16 residues. The CDR3 nucleotides are TGTGCCAGCAGCTTAGGCAGCCTCAACTCTGGAAACACCATATATTTT. It codes for CASSLGSLNSGNTIYF.

The chain employs TRBV7-2 and TRBJ2-5, with TRBD2 matching 9 bases. Germline V CDR1 and CDR2: SGHTA, FQGNSA. The CDR3 length is 17 residues. After removal of 1 base from V and 3 bases from J, the junction contained 9 bases not matched to a gene. This CDR3 reads CASSLVGSSGEKETQYF. In DNA form, the CDR3 reads TGTGCCAGCAGCTTAGTCGGCTCTAGCGGGGAAAAAGAGACCCAGTACTTC.

CDR3 loop: CATGVLTIRETQYF. CDR3 in DNA: TGTGCCACCGGCGTACTCACTATCCGAGAGACCCAGTACTTC. This rearrangement joins TRBV15 to TRBJ2-5; D is uncertain. Trimming left V 8 bases short and J 4 bases short, with 17 bases between. CDR1 is LNHNV, CDR2 YYDKDF, per germline (reference sequence). This CDR3 contains 14 residues.

This clone was seen more than once but under ten times. V gene TRBV25-1 combines with J gene TRBJ2-7, with TRBD1 identical over 11 bases. The CDR3 sequence is 16 residues long. V trimming: 4 bases; J trimming: 4 bases; junction bases outside the gene matches: 9. Germline CDR1 MGHDK, CDR2 SYGVNS. For the CDR3, the DNA is TGTGCCAGCAGTGGTTTGGCCGGGACAGGGGGGTACGAGCAGTACTTC. Its translation is CASSGLAGTGGYEQYF.

The J gene is TRBJ1-3, the V gene TRBV2, with a tentative D call TRBD1 (5 bases). V was pared by 7 bases and J by 0 bases, with 10 bases between. The germline V gene has CDR1 SNHLY and CDR2 FYNNEI. The CDR3 totals 14 residues. In DNA form, the CDR3 reads TGTGCCAGCATCGACAGTGCCTCTGGAAACACCATATATTTT. Protein sequence: CASIDSASGNTIYF.

This CDR3 reads CASSLYGAGTEAFF. The CDR3 nucleotides are TGTGCCAGCAGTCTTTACGGAGCGGGCACTGAAGCTTTCTTT. The chain carries TRBV25-1 and TRBJ1-1; unclear D gene. V gave up 5 bases and J gave up 4 bases, with 14 bases separating them. The CDR3 extends over 14 amino acids. Per the germline V gene, CDR1 is MGHDK and CDR2 is SYGVNS.

The rearrangement links TRBV7-9 to TRBJ1-3; weak D call: TRBD1 (5 bases). This CDR3 has 16 amino acids. The V end lost 1 base, the J end lost 2 bases, and 12 bases lay between the germline ends. The germline gives CDR1 SEHNR, CDR2 FQNEAQ (reference sequence). CDR3 sequence reads: CASSLEDILTGNTIYF. As DNA, the CDR3 is TGTGCCAGCAGCTTAGAGGACATCCTTACTGGAAACACCATATATTTT.

This rearrangement joins TRBV28 to TRBJ1-2; 7 bases map to TRBD1. In germline, CDR1 is MDHEN, CDR2 SYDVKM. With 3 bases clipped from V and 1 base from J, the junction kept 5 bases outside the gene matches. The CDR3 covers 15 residues. The CDR3 DNA sequence: TGTGCCAGCAGTTTGGGACAGACTTTTAACTATGGCTACACCTTC. Its translation: CASSLGQTFNYGYTF.

The V call is TRBV2, the J call TRBJ1-3; D gene unclear. V lost 4 bases, J lost 2 bases, and 15 bases lay in between. The CDR3 is 16 residues long. CDR1 and CDR2 from the germline V gene are SNHLY and FYNNEI. The CDR3 sequence is CASSVPRDGPGNTIYF. The CDR3 DNA reads as TGTGCCAGCAGTGTTCCCCGCGACGGACCTGGAAACACCATATATTTT.

CDR3 loop: CASSLGPKQYF. CDR3 coding DNA: TGTGCCAGCAGTTTGGGTCCCAAGCAGTACTTC. This chain connects TRBV28 to TRBJ2-7, with D unresolved. V lost 3 bases to trimming and J lost 8 bases, with 8 bases between them. The CDR3 spans 11 residues. Germline V CDR1 and CDR2: MDHEN, SYDVKM.

J is TRBJ1-3 and V is TRBV18; weak D call: TRBD1 (5 bases). V was trimmed by 3 bases and J by 0 bases, leaving 15 bases between them. The CDR3 extends over 17 amino acids. Germline CDR1 and CDR2: KGHSH and LQKENI. The CDR3 nucleotides are TGTGCCAGCTCACCCGTCGGGACGGTCAGCTCTGGAAACACCATATATTTT. It encodes CASSPVGTVSSGNTIYF.

This sequence joins TRBV10-3 and TRBJ1-1; 7 bases fit TRBD1. The J segment lost 3 bases and the V segment lost 11 bases, leaving 12 bases of the junction unmatched. This CDR3 has 14 residues. Germline V gives CDR1 ENHRY, CDR2 SYGVKD. In nucleotides, the CDR3 is TGTGCCGTCGACTCAGGGGGGGGTGACACTGAAGCTTTCTTT. Its protein product is CAVDSGGGDTEAFF.

J is TRBJ1-4 and V is TRBV29-1; TRBD1 aligns across 8 bases. Unmatched junction bases numbered 5, after V lost 5 bases and J lost 6 bases. The CDR3 covers 13 residues. The germline V gene has CDR1 SQVTM and CDR2 ANQGSEA. CDR3 protein: CSVQGQGHEKLFF. For the CDR3, the DNA is TGCAGCGTTCAAGGACAGGGCCATGAAAAACTGTTTTTT.

The V and J genes are TRBV30 and TRBJ2-1, with TRBD2 matching 12 bases. There are 13 residues in the CDR3. After removal of 0 bases from V and 9 bases from J, the junction contained 0 bases not matched to a gene. Per the germline V gene, CDR1 is GTSNPN and CDR2 is SVGIG (reference sequence). The CDR3 DNA is TGTGCCTGGAGTGTACTAGCGGGAGGTGAGCAGTTCTTC. It yields the protein CAWSVLAGGEQFF.

J is TRBJ2-7 and V is TRBV11-3, with 8 positions matching TRBD2. The CDR3 has 12 amino acids. V trimming: 5 bases; J trimming: 3 bases; junction bases outside the gene matches: 0. The germline V gene has CDR1 SGHNT and CDR2 YENEEA. Here the CDR3 reads CASSSGSYEQYF. Here the CDR3 DNA reads TGTGCCAGCAGCAGCGGGAGCTACGAGCAGTACTTC.

This chain joins TRBV6-5 and TRBJ2-7; tentative D call: TRBD1 (6 bases). CDR1 MNHEY and CDR2 SVGAGI come from the germline V gene. The ends were cut back, 6 bases at V and 2 bases at J, with 11 bases in the middle. The length of the CDR3 is 13 residues. For the CDR3, the DNA is TGTGCCAGCAGGCAGGACAGCCCCTACGAGCAGTACTTC. Protein: CASRQDSPYEQYF.

The chain has TRBV5-6 and TRBJ2-1, with D possibly being TRBD2 (6 bases). This CDR3 contains 17 residues. V dropped 2 bases and J dropped 3 bases, with 18 bases sitting between them. Germline V gene data show CDR1 as SGHDT and CDR2 as YYEEEE. The CDR3: CASSFSWTNIRYNEQFF. CDR3 sequence (DNA): TGTGCCAGCAGCTTTTCTTGGACTAACATCCGCTACAATGAGCAGTTCTTC. Together with reference TRBV5-6 and TRBJ2-1, the CDR3 gives the full variable domain: DAGVTQSPTHLIKTRGQQVTLRCSPKSGHDTVSWYQQALGQGPQFIFQYYEEEERQRGNFPDRFSGHQFPNYSSELNVNALLLGDSALYLCASSFSWTNIRYNEQFFGPGTRLTVL.